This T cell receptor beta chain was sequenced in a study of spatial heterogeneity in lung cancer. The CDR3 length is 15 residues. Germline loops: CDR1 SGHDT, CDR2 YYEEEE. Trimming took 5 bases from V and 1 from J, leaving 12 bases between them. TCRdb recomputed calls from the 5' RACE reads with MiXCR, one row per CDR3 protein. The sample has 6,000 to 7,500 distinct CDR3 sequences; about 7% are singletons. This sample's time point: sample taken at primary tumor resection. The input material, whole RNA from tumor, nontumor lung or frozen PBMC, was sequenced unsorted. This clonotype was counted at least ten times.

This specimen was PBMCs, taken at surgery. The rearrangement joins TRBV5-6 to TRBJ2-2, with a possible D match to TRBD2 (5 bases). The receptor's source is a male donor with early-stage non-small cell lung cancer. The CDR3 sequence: CASSPGDLNTGELFF. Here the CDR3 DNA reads TGTGCCAGCAGTCCCGGGGATTTGAACACCGGGGAGCTGTTTTTT.